These 30 T cell receptor beta chains share one sample of origin, sequenced in a study of blood T cells in healthy people across ages. Sample-barcoded 5' priming and a J-beta primer mix drove a second PCR of about 6 to 12 cycles. MiXCR, applied by TCRdb to the 5' RACE reads, yields one record per CDR3 protein. This sample has about 780,000 distinct CDR3 sequences, with about half found just once. Sequencing was performed on blood. These receptors came from an elderly man in good health.

This clonotype was seen more than once but under ten times. In DNA, the CDR3 is TGTGCCAGCAGCGGCCGTCAGGGGGCTTACAATCAGCCCCAGCATTTT. Its protein product is CASSGRQGAYNQPQHF. J is TRBJ1-5 and V is TRBV21-1; the table gives TRBD1 as D, unverified against the DNA. TRBV21-1 is a documented pseudogene. This CDR3 has 16 residues.

This clonotype was seen just once. The germline gene is not matched at one end of the junction; a read error may be the cause. V and J are TRBV6-2 or TRBV6-3 and TRBJ2-3; 10 bases are a match to TRBD2. Germline loops: CDR1 MNHEY, CDR2 SVGEGT. This CDR3 is built from 17 residues. CDR3 nucleotide sequence: TGTGGCAGCAGTATCATACTCGGGACTAGCGGCACAGATACGCAGTATTTT. Translating it yields CGSSIILGTSGTDTQYF.

This clonotype was found once. One base away lies a much larger clone, so this may be a sequencing read error. V is TRBV7-9 and J is TRBJ2-5; 7 bases are shared with TRBD2. CDR3 length: 12 residues. After removal of 10 bases from V and 5 bases from J, the junction contained 7 bases not matched to a gene. From germline, CDR1 is SEHNR and CDR2 FQNEAQ (reference sequence). CDR3 coding DNA: TGTGCCAACGAACTAGCGTTGGAGACCCAGTACTTC. Protein product: CANELALETQYF.

The V call is TRBV5-5, the J call TRBJ2-7, with 8 bases that match TRBD2. The germline V gene encodes CDR1 SGHKS and CDR2 YYEKEE (reference sequence). This CDR3 region has 15 residues. V was pared by 2 bases and J by 3 bases, with 7 bases of the junction left unmatched. Written as DNA, the CDR3 is TGTGCCAGCAGCTTTCGAAGCCTAGCGGGCTACGAGCAGTACTTC. Translating it yields CASSFRSLAGYEQYF. The full variable domain, in which reference TRBV5-5 and TRBJ2-7 provide the parts outside the CDR3, is DAGVTQSPTHLIKTRGQQVTLRCSPISGHKSVSWYQQVLGQGPQFIFQYYEKEERGRGNFPDRFSARQFPNYSSELNVNALLLGDSALYLCASSFRSLAGYEQYFGPGTRLTVT.

The rearrangement joins TRBV2 to TRBJ1-2, with a possible D match to TRBD1 (6 bases). CDR1 is SNHLY, CDR2 FYNNEI, per germline. The CDR3 has 18 residues. The V end was cut by 8 bases, the J end by 3 bases, with 28 bases between. The CDR3 DNA reads as TGTGCCAGCGCGGGGTTTAAGGGGCGTCCGGGGGCTTACTATGGCTACACCTTC. Its protein is CASAGFKGRPGAYYGYTF.

This clonotype was observed many times. In DNA form, the CDR3 reads TGTGCCAGCAGCTCGAGGGCGGGCCGGGGCATCAATGAGCAGTTCTTC. It specifies CASSSRAGRGINEQFF. The chain has TRBV11-2 and TRBJ2-1; the D gene could be TRBD1 or TRBD2 (5 bases each). Trimming removed 4 bases at V and 6 bases at J, with 19 bases between. CDR1 is SGHAT and CDR2 is FQNNGV in the germline V gene. The CDR3 runs to 16 residues.

Concerning this clonotype: One junction end disagrees with the germline gene, perhaps due to a read error. This chain joins TRBV3-1 and TRBJ2-7; TRBD2 is a possible D gene (6 bases). Germline-derived CDR1 and CDR2 are LGHDT and YNNKEL (reference sequence). The CDR3 has 14 residues. DNA for the CDR3: TGTGCCAGCGGCCAGAGGACTACGAGCTACGAGCAGTACTTC. Translation: CASGQRTTSYEQYF.

The chain recombines TRBV11-3 with TRBJ2-3; unclear D gene. V was shortened by 5 bases and J by 5 bases, with 14 bases between the two germline ends. Germline-derived CDR1 and CDR2 are SGHNT and YENEEA. The CDR3 spans 14 residues. As DNA, the CDR3 is TGTGCCAGCAGCCCAGGTCGGTCTGGAGATACGCAGTATTTT. This gives the protein CASSPGRSGDTQYF.

This chain links TRBV20-1 with TRBJ2-7; weak D call: TRBD2 (5 bases). CDR1 and CDR2 from the germline V gene are DFQATT and SNEGSKA (reference sequence). The CDR3 totals 12 residues. Trimming cost V 6 bases and J 4 bases, with 13 bases left between them. The CDR3 sequence is CSASPRAYEQYF. As DNA, the CDR3 is TGCAGTGCCAGCCCGAGGGCTTACGAGCAGTACTTC.

J is TRBJ2-7 and V is TRBV20-1; possibly TRBD2 for D (6 bases). V was clipped by 2 bases and J by 5 bases, with 25 bases between them. CDR1 and CDR2 (germline): DFQATT, SNEGSKA (reference sequence). The CDR3 is made up of 17 amino acids. The CDR3 here is CSARSFSRRALGDEQYF. CDR3 sequence (DNA): TGCAGTGCTAGATCTTTTAGCAGGAGGGCCCTCGGAGACGAGCAGTACTTC.

The V and J genes are TRBV5-6 and TRBJ2-1, with 7 bases lining up with TRBD1. This CDR3 contains 15 residues. Per germline, CDR1 SGHDT and CDR2 YYEEEE. The V gene end was trimmed by 5 bases and the J gene end by 5 bases; junction bases not matched to a gene: 10. This CDR3 reads CASRYDRAGNNEQFF. The CDR3 nucleotides read TGTGCCAGCAGGTATGACAGGGCTGGGAACAATGAGCAGTTCTTC.

The gene calls are TRBV5-1 and TRBJ2-3, with TRBD2 matching 11 bases. The CDR3 is 16 amino acids. J was trimmed by 5 bases and V by 7 bases; bases with no gene match: 12. From germline, CDR1 is SGHRS and CDR2 YFSETQ. The CDR3 DNA follows: TGCGCCAGCTCCAAAAACCTAGCGGGGGGTGAAGATACGCAGTATTTT. Its translation: CASSKNLAGGEDTQYF.

This clonotype was picked up a small number of times. This chain's CDR3 is CASSTTERNTEAFF. The DNA for the CDR3 is TGCGCCAGCAGTACGACAGAGAGGAACACTGAAGCTTTCTTT. The chain is built from TRBV5-1 and TRBJ1-1, with a possible D match to TRBD1 (5 bases). The V end lost 5 bases, the J end lost 1 base, and 12 bases lay between the germline ends. The CDR3 runs 14 residues. Per germline, CDR1 SGHRS and CDR2 YFSETQ.

The rearrangement uses TRBV12-3 or TRBV12-4 and TRBJ1-4; D is perhaps TRBD1 (6 bases). V was trimmed by 3 bases and J by 12 bases, leaving 20 bases between them. The CDR3 totals 15 residues. CDR3 sequence: CASSFAARGRGELFF. The CDR3 DNA reads as TGTGCCAGCAGTTTTGCGGCCAGGGGCCGCGGGGAACTGTTTTTT.

This clonotype showed up just a few times. CDR3 in DNA: TGTGCCAGCAGTGAAAAGCGAATCTATGGCTACACCTTC. This translates into CASSEKRIYGYTF. The V and J genes are TRBV2 and TRBJ1-2; D is undetermined. The CDR3 consists of 13 residues. V lost 2 bases, J lost 4 bases, and 8 bases lay in between. Germline CDR1 is SNHLY and CDR2 is FYNNEI.

The V and J genes are TRBV7-2 and TRBJ2-3, with 16 bases lining up with TRBD2. The CDR3 consists of 20 residues. Germline trimming cut 0 bases from V and 1 base from J; bases unmatched to any gene: 7. Germline V lookup: CDR1 SGHTA, CDR2 FQGNSA. This CDR3 is CASSLAATGTSGRGTDTQYF. The CDR3 DNA is TGTGCCAGCAGCTTAGCGGCTACCGGGACTAGCGGGAGGGGCACAGATACGCAGTATTTT.

The gene calls are TRBV28 and TRBJ2-7; 7 bases are a match to TRBD1. The DNA matches TRBJ2-4 better at its end, which makes the J call doubtful. The length of the CDR3 is 15 residues. Germline loops: CDR1 MDHEN, CDR2 SYDVKM. DNA for the CDR3: TGTGCCAGCAGTTCCAGGGGGACACTCAAAAACATTCAGTACTTC. This gives the protein CASSSRGTLKNIQYF.

This clonotype has more than one count but fewer than ten. The chain uses TRBV7-9 and TRBJ2-7, with D uncertain. The J call may be wrong; the DNA end is better matched by TRBJ2-5. The V gene's germline CDR1 is SEHNR and CDR2 FQNEAQ (reference sequence). This CDR3 region has 14 residues. The CDR3 DNA reads as TGTGCCAGCAGCTTAGCCGGCAGGTTGGAGACCCAGTACTTC. It yields the protein CASSLAGRLETQYF.

The chain carries TRBV11-3 and TRBJ1-1; D is possibly TRBD1 (5 bases). This CDR3 comprises 14 residues. Germline lookup yields CDR1 SGHNT and CDR2 YENEEA. The germline V and J ends were trimmed by 4 bases and 4 bases, with 13 bases remaining between them. CDR3 nucleotide sequence: TGTGCCAGCAGCTACAGGAGCGACGGCACTGAAGCTTTCTTT. Translating gives CASSYRSDGTEAFF.

The chain has TRBV14 and TRBJ2-3; a weak D match, TRBD2 (6 bases). The length of the CDR3 is 18 residues. Trimming stripped 0 bases from V and 5 bases from J, with 21 bases between. The germline V gene encodes CDR1 SGHDN and CDR2 FVKESK. The chain's CDR3 is CASSQDRRDAPIVDTQYF. The CDR3 DNA sequence: TGTGCCAGCAGCCAAGACCGGCGGGATGCTCCCATTGTAGATACGCAGTATTTT.

This clonotype was seen only a few times. This sequence joins TRBV5-1 and TRBJ1-2; D uncertain. Trimming took 0 bases from V and 0 from J, leaving 6 bases between them. The CDR3 length is 14 residues. Germline CDR1 and CDR2: SGHRS and YFSETQ. CDR3 coding DNA: TGCGCCAGCAGCTTGGACAATCCTAACTATGGCTACACCTTC. Translation: CASSLDNPNYGYTF.

V gene TRBV6-2 or TRBV6-3 combines with J gene TRBJ1-2, with 8 bases lining up with TRBD1. J lost 5 bases, V lost 6 bases, and 17 bases had no gene match. The CDR3 is 17 amino acids. From germline, CDR1 is MNHEY and CDR2 SVGEGT. The CDR3 DNA is TGTGCCAGCAGCGAACTCGGCCAGGGGGCAAGGAAATATGGCTACACCTTC. Translation: CASSELGQGARKYGYTF.

The rearrangement links TRBV6-2 or TRBV6-3 to TRBJ1-2, with 8 nucleotides matching TRBD1. This CDR3 spans 18 amino acids. V gave up 5 bases and J gave up 2 bases; unmatched junction bases: 16. Germline loops: CDR1 MNHEY, CDR2 SVGEGT. The CDR3 here is CASSTPGQALPSNYGYTF. The CDR3 bases are TGTGCCAGCAGTACCCCGGGACAGGCTCTTCCTTCAAACTATGGCTACACCTTC.

J is TRBJ2-3 and V is TRBV7-2; TRBD2 matches 10 bases. Trimming cost V 1 base and J 2 bases; bases outside gene matches: 6. This CDR3 comprises 17 residues. Germline V gives CDR1 SGHTA, CDR2 FQGNSA. The CDR3 loop reads CASSLGHLAGVTDTQYF. CDR3 sequence (DNA): TGTGCCAGCAGCTTAGGTCACCTAGCGGGGGTCACAGATACGCAGTATTTT.

This chain connects TRBV20-1 to TRBJ2-1; 8 bases agree with TRBD2. The V gene's germline CDR1 is DFQATT and CDR2 SNEGSKA (reference sequence). V shed 5 bases and J 7 bases; nucleotides not matched to a gene: 10. There are 14 residues in the CDR3. CDR3 DNA sequence: TGCAGTGCTGGTGCCCCTAGCGGGCTGAATGAGCAGTTCTTC. Encoded protein: CSAGAPSGLNEQFF.

The chain has TRBV20-1 and TRBJ2-5, with 9 positions matching TRBD2. The J call is in doubt because the DNA end fits TRBJ2-7 better. The CDR3 sequence is 14 residues long. Germline CDR1 DFQATT, CDR2 SNEGSKA (reference sequence). The CDR3 region is CSPQAPAGGNEQYF. The CDR3 coding sequence is TGCAGTCCCCAGGCTCCAGCGGGAGGCAACGAGCAGTACTTC.

This clonotype was picked up a small number of times. This chain connects TRBV7-2 to TRBJ2-3; TRBD2 matches at 9 bases. Losses at the gene ends were 1 base for V and 2 bases for J; bases not matched to a gene: 7. Germline CDR1 is SGHTA and CDR2 is FQGNSA. The CDR3 spans 17 residues. The CDR3 nucleotides read TGTGCCAGCAGCTTAGTCACGAAGCGGGAGGCCACAGATACGCAGTATTTT. This encodes CASSLVTKREATDTQYF.

This clonotype has a count of ten or more. The chain uses TRBV28 and TRBJ2-1; 8 nucleotides agree with TRBD1. Looked up from germline, CDR1 is MDHEN and CDR2 is SYDVKM. Trimming cost V 5 bases and J 3 bases; bases outside gene matches: 3. CDR3 size: 14 residues. CDR3 sequence: CASSPGQVYNEQFF. CDR3 nucleotide sequence: TGTGCCAGCAGTCCGGGACAGGTCTACAATGAGCAGTTCTTC.

A few counts support this clonotype. V and J are TRBV11-3 and TRBJ2-7; TRBD1 agrees at 9 bases. The ends lost 3 bases at V and 4 bases at J; junction bases unmatched: 10. In germline, CDR1 is SGHNT, CDR2 YENEEA. This CDR3 comprises 16 residues. The CDR3 DNA is TGTGCCAGCAGCTTCGCCGCGGGACAGGGTACATACGAGCAGTACTTC. It specifies CASSFAAGQGTYEQYF.

The V gene is TRBV7-6, the J gene TRBJ2-7; D is possibly TRBD1 or TRBD2 (7 bases each). The germline gives CDR1 SGHVS, CDR2 FNYEAQ. V was trimmed by 3 bases and J by 5 bases, leaving 14 bases between them. The CDR3 extends over 14 amino acids. CDR3 DNA sequence: TGTGCCAGCAGCTTTTCAGGGGGGGGAGACGAGCAGTACTTC. Encoded protein: CASSFSGGGDEQYF.